This T cell receptor (beta chain) is drawn from a study of CD8 T cells in ankylosing spondylitis. The study's findings and limits: Disease-linked clones displayed a CD8+ phenotype and appeared relatively rarely in peripheral blood. Seemingly characteristic of ankylosing spondylitis blood was a TCR beta motif consisting of about 8 highly homologous variants.

In TCRdb, the 5' RACE reads were re-called with MiXCR into one record per CDR3 protein. The sample shows about 340,000 distinct CDR3 sequences, 6.5% to 10% of them seen only once. This clonotype has a handful of counts. The antigen remains undetermined. Germline assignment: CDR1 LGHDT and CDR2 YNNKEL (reference sequence). The CDR3 has 13 amino acids. V gave up 3 bases and J gave up 5 bases, with 11 bases separating them. The chain employs TRBV3-1 and TRBJ2-7; the D gene is possibly TRBD2 (6 bases). The sample consisted of blood, either unsorted or a sorted T cell fraction (not recorded which). The receptor was derived from a male donor with ankylosing spondylitis. The CDR3 is CASSHLGEDEQYF. The CDR3 DNA reads TGTGCCAGCAGCCACCTGGGGGAGGACGAGCAGTACTTC.